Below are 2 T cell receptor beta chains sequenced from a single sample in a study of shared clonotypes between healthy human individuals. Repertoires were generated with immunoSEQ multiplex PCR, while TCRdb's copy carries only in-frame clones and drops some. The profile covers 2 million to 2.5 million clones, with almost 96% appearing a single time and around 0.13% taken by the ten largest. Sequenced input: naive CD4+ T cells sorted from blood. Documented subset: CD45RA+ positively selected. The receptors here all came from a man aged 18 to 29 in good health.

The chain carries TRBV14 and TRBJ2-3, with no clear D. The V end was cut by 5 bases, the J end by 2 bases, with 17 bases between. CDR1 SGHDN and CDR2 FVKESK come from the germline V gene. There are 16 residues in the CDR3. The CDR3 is CASSDVEPSYTDTQYF. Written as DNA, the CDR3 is TGTGCCAGCAGCGACGTGGAGCCTAGTTACACAGATACGCAGTATTTT.

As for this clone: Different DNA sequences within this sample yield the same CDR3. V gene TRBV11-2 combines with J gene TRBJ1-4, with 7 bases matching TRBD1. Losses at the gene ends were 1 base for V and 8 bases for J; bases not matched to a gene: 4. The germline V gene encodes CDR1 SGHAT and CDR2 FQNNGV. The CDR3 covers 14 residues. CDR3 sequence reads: CASSLGQGGEKLFF. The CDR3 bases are TGTGCCAGCAGCTTAGGACAGGGCGGAGAAAAACTGTTTTTT.